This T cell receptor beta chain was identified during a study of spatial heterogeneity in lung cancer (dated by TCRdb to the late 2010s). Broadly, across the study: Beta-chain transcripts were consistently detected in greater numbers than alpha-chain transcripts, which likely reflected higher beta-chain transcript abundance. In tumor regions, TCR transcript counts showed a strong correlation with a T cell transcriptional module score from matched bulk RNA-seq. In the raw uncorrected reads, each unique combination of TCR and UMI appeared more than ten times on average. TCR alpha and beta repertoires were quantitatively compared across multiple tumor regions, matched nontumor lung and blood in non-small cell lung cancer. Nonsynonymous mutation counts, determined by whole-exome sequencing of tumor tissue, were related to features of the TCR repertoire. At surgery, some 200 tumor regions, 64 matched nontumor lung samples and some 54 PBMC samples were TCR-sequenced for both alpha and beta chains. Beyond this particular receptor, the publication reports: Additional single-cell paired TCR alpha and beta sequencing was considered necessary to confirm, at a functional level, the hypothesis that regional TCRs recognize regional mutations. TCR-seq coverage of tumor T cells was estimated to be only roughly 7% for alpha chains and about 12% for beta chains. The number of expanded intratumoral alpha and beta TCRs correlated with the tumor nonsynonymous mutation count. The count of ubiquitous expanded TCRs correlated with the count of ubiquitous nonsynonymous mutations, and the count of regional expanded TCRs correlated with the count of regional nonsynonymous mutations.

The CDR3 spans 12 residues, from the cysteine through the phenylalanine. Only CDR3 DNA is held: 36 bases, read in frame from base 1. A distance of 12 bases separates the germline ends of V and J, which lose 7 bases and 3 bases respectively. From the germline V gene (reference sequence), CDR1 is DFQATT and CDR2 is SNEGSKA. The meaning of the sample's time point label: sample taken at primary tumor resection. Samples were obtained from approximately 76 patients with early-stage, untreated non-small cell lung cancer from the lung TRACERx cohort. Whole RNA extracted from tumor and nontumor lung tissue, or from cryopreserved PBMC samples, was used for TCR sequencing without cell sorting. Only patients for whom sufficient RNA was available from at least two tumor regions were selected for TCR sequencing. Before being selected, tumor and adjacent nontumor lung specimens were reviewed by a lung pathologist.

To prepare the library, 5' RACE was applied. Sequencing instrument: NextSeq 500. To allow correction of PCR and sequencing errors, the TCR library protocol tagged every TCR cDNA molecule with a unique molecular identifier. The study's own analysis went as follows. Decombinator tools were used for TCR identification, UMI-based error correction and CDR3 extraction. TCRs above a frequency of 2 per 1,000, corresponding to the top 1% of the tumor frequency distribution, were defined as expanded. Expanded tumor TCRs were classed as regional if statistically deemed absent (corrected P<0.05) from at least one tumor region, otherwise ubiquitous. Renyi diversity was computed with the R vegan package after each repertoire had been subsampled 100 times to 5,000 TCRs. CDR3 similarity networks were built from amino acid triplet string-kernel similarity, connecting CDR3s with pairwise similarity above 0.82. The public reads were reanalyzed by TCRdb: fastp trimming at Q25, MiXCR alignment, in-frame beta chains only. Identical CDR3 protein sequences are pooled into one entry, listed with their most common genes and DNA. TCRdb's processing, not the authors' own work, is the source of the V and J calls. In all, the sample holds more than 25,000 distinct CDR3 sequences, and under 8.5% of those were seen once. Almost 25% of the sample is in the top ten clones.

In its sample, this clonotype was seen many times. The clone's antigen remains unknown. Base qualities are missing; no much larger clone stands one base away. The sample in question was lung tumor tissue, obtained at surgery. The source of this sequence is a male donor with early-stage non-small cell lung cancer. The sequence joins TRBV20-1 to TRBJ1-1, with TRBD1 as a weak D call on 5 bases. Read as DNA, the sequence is TGCAGTGGTAGGGAAGGGGACACTGAAGCTTTCTTT. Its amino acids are CSGREGDTEAFF.